This TCR beta chain was sequenced for a study of CD8 T cells in Susac syndrome. The RNA, about 0.5 to 1 ug, was put through reverse transcription using random hexamers. TCRdb re-derived calls from the immunoSEQ multiplex PCR reads in MiXCR, one entry per CDR3 protein. The sample carries about 210,000 distinct CDR3 sequences, 95% recorded once. V lost 4 bases and J lost 3; bases outside the gene matches: 7. Germline CDR1 is DFQATT and CDR2 is SNEGSKA (reference sequence). The CDR3 contains 14 residues. The V and J genes are TRBV20-1 and TRBJ2-3; 7 bases match TRBD2. This receptor was identified in a human donor with multiple sclerosis. Sequenced: CD4+ T cells from PBMCs. The CDR3 reads CSAKRGEGTDTQYF. The CDR3 DNA reads as TGCAGTGCTAAACGGGGGGAAGGGACAGATACGCAGTATTTT.